This T cell receptor (beta chain) was retrieved from a study of CD8+CD57+ T cells in acquired aplastic anemia. The sequenced patients had an expansion of CD8+CD57+ cells seen by flow cytometry. With regard to this clonotype: As the CDR3 is not closed by the conserved phenylalanine or tryptophan, this likely results from a read error. The DNA is left out, because the CDR3 cannot be placed on it with certainty; the CDR3 is given as TCRdb lists it.

Germline-derived CDR1 and CDR2 are SNHLY and FYNNEI. With termini counted, the CDR3 has 15 amino acids. According to the study, genomic DNA was the template for TCR beta VDJ and CDR3 profiling. TCRdb fed the reads into MiXCR, producing one record per CDR3 protein. The table includes 260,000 or so distinct CDR3 sequences, 82% detected once. Sequences were obtained from sorted CD4+, CD8+, or CD8+CD57+ T cells (not recorded which) from PBMCs. The receptor's source is a human donor with aplastic anemia. V usage is TRBV2 and J usage is TRBJ1-1. CDR3 in amino acids: CASREGGGDTHEACS.